A selection of T cell receptor beta chains follows, all from one sample in a study of blood T cell repertoires in COVID-19. Method: immunoSEQ multiplex PCR; TCRdb's copy keeps in-frame clones and lacks some. Among roughly 250,000 clones listed, 80% to 90% were seen once. The sequencing input was peripheral blood. The receptors stem from a woman younger than 45 with COVID-19, enrolled during active disease. The CDR3 runs from the conserved cysteine through the conserved F or W. A D gene is named only where the DNA matches it firmly. Expanded clones get a size class; other rows say once, few or many, or leave the size out.

cdr3_aa	cdr3_nt	clone_size	d_call	v_call	j_call
CASSFNRRYTEAFF	TGTGCCAGCAGCTTCAACAGGCGCTACACTGAAGCTTTCTTT	NA	NA	TRBV7-2	TRBJ1-1
CASSLPSTRLGKNSNQPQHF	TGTGCCAGCAGCTTACCTAGCACCAGGCTAGGGAAAAATAGCAATCAGCCCCAGCATTTT	NA	NA	TRBV7-8	TRBJ1-5
CASSPGNEQFF	TGTGCCAGCAGTCCGGGCAATGAGCAGTTCTTC	NA	NA	TRBV6-2/TRBV6-3	TRBJ2-1
CARSSGTAADGLNTEAFF	TGTGCCAGATCATCCGGGACAGCTGCCGATGGACTGAACACTGAAGCTTTCTTT	NA	TRBD1	TRBV10-3	TRBJ1-1
CATSRELAGNNEQFF	TGTGCCACCAGCAGAGAACTAGCGGGGAACAATGAGCAGTTCTTC	once	TRBD2	TRBV15	TRBJ2-1
CSHQFRDTQYF	TGCAGCCACCAGTTCCGCGATACGCAGTATTTT	once	NA	TRBV29-1	TRBJ2-3
CASNLAQANSPLHF	TGTGCCAGCAATCTCGCACAGGCGAACTCACCCCTCCACTTT	few	NA	TRBV6-5	TRBJ1-6
CASSLTGVGNTIYF	TGTGCCAGCAGCCTGACAGGGGTTGGAAACACCATATATTTT	NA	TRBD1	TRBV25-1	TRBJ1-3
CASSQGLAGGPPDEQYF	TGCGCCAGCAGCCAAGGGTTAGCGGGGGGCCCCCCGGACGAGCAGTACTTC	once	TRBD2	TRBV4-1	TRBJ2-7
CASSPIRGGSYNEQFF	TGCGCCAGCAGCCCCATTCGGGGGGGGTCGTACAATGAGCAGTTCTTC	NA	TRBD2	TRBV4-1	TRBJ2-1
CASSGSSRSHSGNTIYF	TGTGCCAGCAGCGGCAGTTCCAGGTCGCACTCTGGAAACACCATATATTTT	NA	NA	TRBV2	TRBJ1-3
CASSPPPGDSEKLFF	TGTGCCAGCAGCCCCCCCCCAGGGGATAGTGAAAAACTGTTTTTT	NA	NA	TRBV7-9	TRBJ1-4
CASSMASGVEAFF	TGTGCCAGTAGTATGGCTTCGGGAGTTGAAGCTTTCTTT	few	NA	TRBV19	TRBJ1-1
CASSVETNYGYTF	TGTGCCAGCAGCGTAGAGACAAACTATGGCTACACCTTC	NA	NA	TRBV9	TRBJ1-2
CASSLEQDDSGANVLTF	TGCGCCAGCAGCTTGGAACAGGACGACTCTGGGGCCAACGTCCTGACTTTC	NA	NA	TRBV5-1	TRBJ2-6
CASSLDSGSEKLFF	TGTGCCAGCAGCTTGGACAGCGGGAGTGAAAAACTGTTTTTT	NA	NA	TRBV5-4	TRBJ1-4
CASTPTGNNQPQHF	TGCGCCAGCACTCCCACAGGGAACAATCAGCCCCAGCATTTT	few	NA	TRBV10-2	TRBJ1-5
CASSLVGEAQYF	TGTGCCAGCAGCTTGGTAGGCGAGGCCCAGTACTTC	NA	NA	TRBV5-4	TRBJ2-5
CASSHDGSNEQFF	TGTGCCAGCAGCCACGACGGGTCCAATGAGCAGTTCTTC	NA	NA	TRBV3-1/TRBV3-2	TRBJ2-1
CATADSPPEDTQYF	TGTGCCACCGCCGACTCACCACCAGAGGATACACAGTATTTT	NA	NA	TRBV24-1	TRBJ2-3
CASSLKITGVQSGFSEKLFF	TGCGCCAGCAGCCTTAAAATCACAGGGGTCCAATCCGGATTTTCTGAAAAACTGTTTTTT	once	TRBD1	TRBV5-1	TRBJ1-4
CASRGLGKDTQYF	TGTGCCAGCCGAGGACTAGGGAAAGATACGCAGTATTTT	NA	TRBD2	TRBV19	TRBJ2-3
CASSFGTGGDEQYF	TGTGCCAGCAGCTTCGGGACAGGGGGCGACGAGCAGTACTTC	few	TRBD1	TRBV5-8	TRBJ2-7
CASSFGQGVTDTQYF	TGTGCCAGCTCTTTCGGACAGGGAGTCACAGATACGCAGTATTTT	NA	TRBD1	TRBV18	TRBJ2-3
CASSLGGNNEKLFF	TGTGCCAGCAGTTTAGGAGGGAATAATGAAAAACTGTTTTTT	NA	NA	TRBV28	TRBJ1-4
CASSLDRGNQPQHF	TGTGCCAGCAGCCTGGACAGGGGGAATCAGCCCCAGCATTTT	once	TRBD1	TRBV7-9	TRBJ1-5
CASGKTGGNEKLFF	TGTGCCAGCGGAAAGACGGGGGGTAATGAAAAACTGTTTTTT	NA	NA	TRBV2	TRBJ1-4
CASSLGQGYTEAFF	TGTGCCAGCAGCTTAGGCCAGGGTTACACTGAAGCTTTCTTT	NA	NA	TRBV7-9	TRBJ1-1
CASSLVGRGKQFF	TGTGCCAGCAGCTTGGTAGGTCGGGGAAAGCAGTTCTTC	NA	NA	TRBV5-5	TRBJ2-1
CSVGQDRYGYTF	TGCAGCGTGGGACAGGATCGGTATGGCTACACCTTC	once	TRBD1	TRBV29-1	TRBJ1-2
CASSLAWGSGRNEQFF	TGTGCCAGCAGCTTAGCGTGGGGAAGCGGCCGCAATGAGCAGTTCTTC	NA	NA	TRBV7-2	TRBJ2-1
CAWGLTSREQYF	TGTGCCTGGGGTCTGACGTCTAGGGAGCAGTACTTC	NA	NA	TRBV30	TRBJ2-7
CASSLAGGENYGYTF	TGCGCCAGCAGCCTAGCGGGTGGGGAGAACTATGGCTACACCTTC	NA	NA	TRBV4-1	TRBJ1-2
CASSAQRGRSTDTQYF	TGTGCCAGCAGTGCCCAGCGGGGGAGGAGCACAGATACGCAGTATTTT	NA	TRBD2	TRBV6-4	TRBJ2-3
CASSRGNSLAKNIQYF	TGTGCCAGCAGCCGAGGGAACAGTTTAGCCAAAAACATTCAGTACTTC	NA	NA	TRBV7-9	TRBJ2-4
CATTPTRVNNQPQHF	TGTGCCACCACCCCTACCCGGGTAAACAATCAGCCCCAGCATTTT	NA	NA	TRBV7-8	TRBJ1-5
CATSSGLGRSEQYF	TGTGCCACCAGCAGCGGACTGGGCCGGTCCGAGCAGTACTTC	once	NA	TRBV15	TRBJ2-7
CASSLMGLAGATTYEQYF	TGCGCCAGCAGCTTGATGGGACTAGCGGGGGCGACGACCTACGAGCAGTACTTC	once	TRBD2	TRBV5-1	TRBJ2-7
CASSQGSSGSVYEQYF	TGCGCCAGCAGCCAAGGTTCGAGCGGGTCTGTCTACGAGCAGTACTTC	NA	NA	TRBV4-1	TRBJ2-7
CASTKGRGTEAFF	TGTGCCAGCACGAAGGGGAGGGGAACTGAAGCTTTCTTT	once	NA	TRBV27	TRBJ1-1
CASSRRGGSGNTIYF	TGTGCCAGCAGCCGCCGAGGAGGCTCTGGAAACACCATATATTTT	NA	NA	TRBV21-1	TRBJ1-3
CASRVEGDLGYTF	TGCGCCAGCAGGGTAGAGGGGGATCTCGGCTACACCTTC	few	NA	TRBV5-1	TRBJ1-2
CASRGVAGGYEQYF	TGTGCCAGTAGGGGAGTTGCGGGGGGGTACGAGCAGTACTTC	NA	TRBD2	TRBV19	TRBJ2-7
CASSAGQGGDYGYTF	TGCGCCAGCAGCGCGGGACAGGGAGGAGACTATGGCTACACCTTC	NA	TRBD1	TRBV5-1	TRBJ1-2
CASSSRGLNTEAFF	TGTGCCAGTAGTTCTCGGGGGTTGAACACTGAAGCTTTCTTT	NA	NA	TRBV19	TRBJ1-1
CSVGVSRLNYGYTF	TGCAGCGTTGGAGTGAGCAGGCTTAACTATGGCTACACCTTC	NA	NA	TRBV29-1	TRBJ1-2
CASSPRGQPYNEQFF	TGTGCCAGCTCACCACGGGGACAGCCCTACAATGAGCAGTTCTTC	NA	TRBD1	TRBV18	TRBJ2-1
CASSQEGQAQPQHF	TGCGCCAGCAGCCAAGAGGGACAGGCCCAGCCCCAGCATTTT	NA	TRBD1	TRBV4-1	TRBJ1-5
CASSYNRLGNTEAFF	TGCGCCAGCAGCTACAACAGGCTGGGGAACACTGAAGCTTTCTTT	NA	NA	TRBV5-1	TRBJ1-1
CASRGSGGSLLF	TGTGCCAGCAGGGGGTCCGGGGGGAGCCTCCTATTC	NA	TRBD2	TRBV12-3/TRBV12-4	TRBJ2-7